A selection of T cell receptor beta chains follows, all from one sample in a study of T cells after yellow fever vaccination. One entry per CDR3 protein results from TCRdb running MiXCR on the 5' RACE reads. Among around 360,000 distinct CDR3 sequences, around a tenth were seen once, and the ten largest hold roughly 18%. Sample: PBMCs, taken on the day of the first yellow fever vaccination. Source of these receptors: a man aged 18 to 29 who received the YFV17D yellow fever vaccine. CDR3s include the opening cysteine and the closing phenylalanine or tryptophan. The D gene is left open where the match is weak. Rows give clone size only sometimes, using once, few, many, or a class for an expanded clone.

v_gene	d_gene	abundance	CDR3aa
TRBV10-3	TRBD1	few	CAMRLGTGVDTGELFF
TRBV6-1	-	few	CASSPRGSRDGYTF
TRBV24-1	-	-	CATSGRRTGELFF
TRBV10-3	-	-	CAISESGLLYTEAFF
TRBV15	-	-	CATSSGSQETQYF
TRBV6-1	TRBD2	-	CASSEPLLAGGRVEQFF
TRBV20-1	TRBD2	-	CSAEWPGGYEQYF
TRBV4-2	TRBD1	-	CASSQGQGEKTEAFF
TRBV29-1	-	-	CSVQASSYGYTF
TRBV29-1	-	-	CSVARTVNTEAFF
TRBV7-6	TRBD2	-	CASSSPLGLAGRYEQYF
TRBV30	-	few	CAWSKGGAEAFF
TRBV30	-	few	CAWSGGIYEQYF
TRBV20-1	TRBD1	few	CSARDLTGYYNEQFF
TRBV18	TRBD2	-	CASSPVLASYNEQFF
TRBV5-1	TRBD2	many	CASSRTSDTDTQYF
TRBV20-1	TRBD1	-	CSAGTGPVYYGYTF
TRBV7-9	-	-	CASSLNRPTQYF
TRBV7-3	-	-	CASSSSTGDGYTF
TRBV20-1	TRBD1	few	CSANRRPGQGIRNTEAFF
TRBV11-2	-	few	CASSSGPSDIF
TRBV7-8	-	-	CASSPGTGHEQYF
TRBV6-1	TRBD2	few	CVVGPLAVNTGELFF
TRBV29-1	TRBD2	few	CSVEGGGPGANVLTF
TRBV9	TRBD1	few	CASSADRGRFAGETQYF
TRBV18	-	few	CASSPLEGNSGANVLTF
TRBV4-2	-	-	CASSLDGPGGELFF
TRBV6-1	-	few	CASRGGPPPTGELFF
TRBV28	-	many	CASSLFGYGYTF
TRBV12-3/TRBV12-4	-	-	CASNAGDLPTQYF
TRBV2	TRBD1	-	CASSESTGGNIQYF
TRBV3-1	-	few	CASSLSRGYDEQYF
TRBV7-3	-	few	CASSGGAGGEQFF
TRBV6-6	-	-	CASSYKDYGYTF
TRBV28	-	-	CASSQTGTETQYF
TRBV7-8	-	few	CASSLTGQHSYNSPLHF
TRBV11-2	-	-	CASSAGQFGYTF
TRBV10-3	-	few	CAISESTIHATNEKLFF